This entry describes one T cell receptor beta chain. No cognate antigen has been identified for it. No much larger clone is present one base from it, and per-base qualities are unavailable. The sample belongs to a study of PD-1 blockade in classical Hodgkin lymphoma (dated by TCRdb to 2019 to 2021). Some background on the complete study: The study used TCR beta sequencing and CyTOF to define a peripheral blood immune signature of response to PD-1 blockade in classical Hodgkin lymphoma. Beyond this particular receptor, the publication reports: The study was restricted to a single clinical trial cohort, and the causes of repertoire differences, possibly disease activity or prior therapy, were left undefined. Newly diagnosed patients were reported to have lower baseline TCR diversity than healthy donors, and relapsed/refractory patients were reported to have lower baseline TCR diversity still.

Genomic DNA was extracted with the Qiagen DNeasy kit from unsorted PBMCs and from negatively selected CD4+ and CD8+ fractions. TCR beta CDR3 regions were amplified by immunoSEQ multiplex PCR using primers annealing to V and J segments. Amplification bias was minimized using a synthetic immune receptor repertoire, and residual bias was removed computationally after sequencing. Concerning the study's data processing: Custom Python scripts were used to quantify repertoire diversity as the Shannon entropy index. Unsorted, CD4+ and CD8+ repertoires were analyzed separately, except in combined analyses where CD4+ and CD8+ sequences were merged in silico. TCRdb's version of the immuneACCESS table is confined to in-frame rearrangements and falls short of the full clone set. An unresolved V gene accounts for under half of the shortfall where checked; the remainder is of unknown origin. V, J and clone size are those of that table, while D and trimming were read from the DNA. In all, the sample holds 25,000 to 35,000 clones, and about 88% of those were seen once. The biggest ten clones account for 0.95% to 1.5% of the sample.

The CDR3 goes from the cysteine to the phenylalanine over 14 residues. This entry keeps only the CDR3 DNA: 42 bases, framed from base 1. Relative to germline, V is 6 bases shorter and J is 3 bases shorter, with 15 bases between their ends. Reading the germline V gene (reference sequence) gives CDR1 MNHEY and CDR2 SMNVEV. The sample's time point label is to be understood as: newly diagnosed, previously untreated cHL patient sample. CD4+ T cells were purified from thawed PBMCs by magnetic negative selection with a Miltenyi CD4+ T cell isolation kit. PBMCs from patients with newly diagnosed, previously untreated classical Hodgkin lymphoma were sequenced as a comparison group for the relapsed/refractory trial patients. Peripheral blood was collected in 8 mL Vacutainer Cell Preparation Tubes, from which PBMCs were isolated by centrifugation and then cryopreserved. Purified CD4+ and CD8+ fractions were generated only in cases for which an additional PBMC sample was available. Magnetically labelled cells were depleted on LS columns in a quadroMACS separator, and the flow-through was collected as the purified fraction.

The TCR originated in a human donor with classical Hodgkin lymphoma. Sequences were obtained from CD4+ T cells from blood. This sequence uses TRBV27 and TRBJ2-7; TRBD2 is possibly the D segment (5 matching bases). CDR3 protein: CASRTSWRVYEQYF. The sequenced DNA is TGTGCCAGCAGGACCTCCTGGCGGGTCTACGAGCAGTACTTC.